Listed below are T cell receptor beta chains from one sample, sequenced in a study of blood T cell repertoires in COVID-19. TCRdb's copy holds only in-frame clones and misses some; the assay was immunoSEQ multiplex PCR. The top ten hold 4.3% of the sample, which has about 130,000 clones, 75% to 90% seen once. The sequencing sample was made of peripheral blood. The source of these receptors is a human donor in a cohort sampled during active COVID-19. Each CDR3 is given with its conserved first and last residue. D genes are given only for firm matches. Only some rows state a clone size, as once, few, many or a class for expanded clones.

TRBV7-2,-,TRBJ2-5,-,CASSLKERATQYF,TGTGCCAGCAGCTTAAAGGAGCGGGCGACCCAGTACTTC
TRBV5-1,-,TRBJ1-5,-,CASSEEGLGPQHF,TGCGCCAGCAGCGAAGAGGGCTTAGGTCCCCAGCATTTT
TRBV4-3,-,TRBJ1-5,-,CASSQGPAGGEYSNQPQHF,TGCGCCAGCAGCCAGGGCCCCGCGGGGGGGGAGTATAGCAATCAGCCCCAGCATTTT
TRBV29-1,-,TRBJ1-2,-,CSARLGQPYGYTF,TGCAGCGCTCGCCTCGGACAGCCGTATGGCTACACCTTC
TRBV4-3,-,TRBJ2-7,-,CASSLDRRYYEQYF,TGCGCCAGCAGCCTTGACAGAAGATACTACGAGCAGTACTTC
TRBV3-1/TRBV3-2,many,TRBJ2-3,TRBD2,CASSLKTSVWADTQYF,TGTGCCAGCAGCCTTAAGACTAGCGTGTGGGCAGATACGCAGTATTTT
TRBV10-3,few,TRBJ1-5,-,CAINRGGPGQPQHF,TGTGCCATCAATAGGGGAGGCCCCGGTCAGCCCCAGCATTTT
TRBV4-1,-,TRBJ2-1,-,CASSPPVVPNEQFF,TGCGCCAGCAGCCCCCCGGTTGTACCCAATGAGCAGTTCTTC
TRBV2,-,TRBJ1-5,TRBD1,CASSKTGGPNQPQHF,TGTGCCAGCAGCAAGACAGGGGGTCCCAATCAGCCCCAGCATTTT
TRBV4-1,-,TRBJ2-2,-,CASSQEADTGELFF,TGCGCCAGCAGCCAAGAGGCAGACACCGGGGAGCTGTTTTTT
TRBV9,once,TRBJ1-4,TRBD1,CASSAGQGNEKLFF,TGTGCCAGCAGCGCTGGACAGGGTAATGAAAAACTGTTTTTT
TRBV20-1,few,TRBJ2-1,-,CSASPSNEQFF,TGCAGTGCTAGCCCTAGCAATGAGCAGTTCTTC
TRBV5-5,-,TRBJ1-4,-,CASSLGLTGTNEKLFF,TGTGCCAGCAGCTTGGGATTAACAGGCACTAATGAAAAACTGTTTTTT
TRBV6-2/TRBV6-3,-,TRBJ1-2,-,CASSYGGLPRGYGYTF,TGTGCCAGCAGTTACGGTGGCCTCCCACGGGGCTATGGCTACACCTTC
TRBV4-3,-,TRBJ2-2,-,CASSQLFPGQNTGELFF,TGCGCCAGCAGCCAACTCTTTCCGGGACAGAACACCGGGGAGCTGTTTTTT
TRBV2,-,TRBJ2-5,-,CASSETAGGRETQYF,TGTGCCAGCAGTGAAACGGCGGGCGGTCGAGAGACCCAGTACTTC
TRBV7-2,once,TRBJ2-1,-,CASSPPGLGSNEQFF,TGTGCCAGCAGCCCTCCGGGACTTGGGTCCAATGAGCAGTTCTTC
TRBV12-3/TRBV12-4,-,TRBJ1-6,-,CASSFPDSPLHF,TGTGCCAGCAGTTTTCCTGATTCACCCCTCCACTTT
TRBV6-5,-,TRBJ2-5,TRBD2,CASRATITSGETQYF,TGTGCCAGCAGGGCGACGATAACTAGCGGAGAGACCCAGTACTTC
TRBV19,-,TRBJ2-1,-,CATPSGRGPYNEQFF,TGTGCCACTCCGTCGGGCCGAGGGCCCTACAATGAGCAGTTCTTC
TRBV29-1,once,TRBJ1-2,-,CSVGTGTSYGYTF,TGCAGCGTGGGTACCGGGACAAGTTATGGCTACACCTTC
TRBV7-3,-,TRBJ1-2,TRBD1,CASSSDRGQGYTF,TGTGCCAGCAGCTCGGACAGGGGGCAAGGCTACACCTTC
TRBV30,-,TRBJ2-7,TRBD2,CAWSVRVAGPYEQYF,TGTGCCTGGAGTGTACGGGTAGCGGGGCCCTACGAGCAGTACTTC
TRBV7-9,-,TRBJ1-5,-,CASSAGPSSNQPQHF,TGTGCCAGCAGCGCTGGCCCATCGAGCAATCAGCCCCAGCATTTT
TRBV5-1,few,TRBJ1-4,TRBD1,CASSVTGTEKLFF,TGCGCCAGCAGCGTGACAGGGACTGAAAAACTGTTTTTT
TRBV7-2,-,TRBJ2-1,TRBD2,CASSPEGTSLRNEQFF,TGTGCCAGCAGCCCGGAGGGGACTAGCTTGAGGAATGAGCAGTTCTTC
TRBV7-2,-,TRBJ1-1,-,CASSSGTLAPEAFF,TGTGCCAGCAGCTCCGGCACTTTGGCTCCGGAGGCTTTCTTT
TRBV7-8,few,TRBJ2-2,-,CASSPRTENTGELFF,TGTGCCAGCAGCCCCCGGACAGAGAACACCGGGGAGCTGTTTTTT
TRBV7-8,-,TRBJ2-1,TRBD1,CASSGTGIHEQFF,TGTGCCAGCAGTGGGACAGGGATTCATGAGCAGTTCTTC
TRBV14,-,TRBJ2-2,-,CASSLPEGSVTGELFF,TGTGCCAGCAGCCTTCCAGAGGGAAGCGTAACCGGGGAGCTGTTTTTT
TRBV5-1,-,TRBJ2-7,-,CASSLDLRSYEQYF,TGCGCCAGCAGCTTGGACCTAAGATCCTACGAGCAGTACTTC
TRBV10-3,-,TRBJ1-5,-,CAISERGLNQPQHF,TGTGCCATCAGTGAGCGGGGACTAAATCAGCCCCAGCATTTT
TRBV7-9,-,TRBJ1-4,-,CASSFAGAPKEKLFF,TGTGCCAGCAGCTTCGCAGGCGCACCCAAAGAAAAACTGTTTTTT
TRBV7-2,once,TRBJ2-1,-,CASSLDLGDNEQFF,TGTGCCAGCAGCTTAGATTTAGGGGACAATGAGCAGTTCTTC
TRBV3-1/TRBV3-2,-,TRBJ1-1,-,CASSREGLQAFF,TGTGCCAGCAGCCGAGAGGGGCTTCAGGCTTTCTTT
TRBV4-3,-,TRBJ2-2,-,CASSPTGAARLTGELFF,TGCGCCAGCAGCCCCACGGGCGCGGCCCGACTAACCGGGGAGCTGTTTTTT
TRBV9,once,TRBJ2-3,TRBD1,CASSVVGQGLTDTQYF,TGTGCCAGCAGCGTAGTAGGACAGGGGTTAACAGATACGCAGTATTTT
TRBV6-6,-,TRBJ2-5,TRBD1,CASNTGGLGQTQYF,TGTGCCAGCAACACAGGGGGCCTTGGACAGACCCAGTACTTC
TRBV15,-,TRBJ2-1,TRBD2,CATSRTSGYNEQFF,TGTGCCACCAGCAGGACTAGCGGGTACAATGAGCAGTTCTTC
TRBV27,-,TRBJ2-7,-,CASSLPPEQYF,TGTGCCAGCAGTTTACCCCCAGAGCAGTACTTC
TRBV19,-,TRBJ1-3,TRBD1,CASRGDRTYSGNTIYF,TGTGCCAGTAGGGGGGACAGGACCTACTCTGGAAACACCATATATTTT
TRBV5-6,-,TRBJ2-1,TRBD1,CASSVETGNEQFF,TGTGCCAGCAGCGTAGAGACAGGGAACGAGCAGTTCTTC
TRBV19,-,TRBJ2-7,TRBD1,CASSIEATPQGRGYEQYF,TGTGCCAGTAGTATCGAGGCCACTCCACAGGGGCGAGGCTACGAGCAGTACTTC
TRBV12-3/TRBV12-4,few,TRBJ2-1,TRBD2,CASTSLAGGKFF,TGTGCCAGCACCTCGCTAGCGGGAGGGAAGTTCTTC
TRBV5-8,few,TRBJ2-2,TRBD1,CASSLGGQGSGELFF,TGTGCCAGCAGCTTGGGAGGACAGGGGTCCGGGGAGCTGTTTTTT
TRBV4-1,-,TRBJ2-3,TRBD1,CASRQTGGLDTQYF,TGCGCCAGCAGACAGACAGGGGGCTTGGATACGCAGTATTTT
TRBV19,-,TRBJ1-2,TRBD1,CASSIYLLGGDGYTF,TGTGCCAGTAGTATCTACCTTTTAGGGGGCGATGGCTACACCTTC
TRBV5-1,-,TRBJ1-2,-,CASGRAAGNGYTF,TGCGCCAGCGGTAGGGCGGCAGGGAATGGCTACACCTTC